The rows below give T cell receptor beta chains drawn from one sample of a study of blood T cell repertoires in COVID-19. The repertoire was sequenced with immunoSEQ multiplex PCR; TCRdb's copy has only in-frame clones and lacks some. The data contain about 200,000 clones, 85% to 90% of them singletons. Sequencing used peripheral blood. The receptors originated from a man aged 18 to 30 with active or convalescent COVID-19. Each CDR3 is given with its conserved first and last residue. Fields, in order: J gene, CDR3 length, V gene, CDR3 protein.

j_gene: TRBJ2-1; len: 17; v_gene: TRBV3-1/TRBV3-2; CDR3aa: CASSQDRASEEGNEQFF
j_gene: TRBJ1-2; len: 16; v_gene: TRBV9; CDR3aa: CASRDQSRGTNYGYTF
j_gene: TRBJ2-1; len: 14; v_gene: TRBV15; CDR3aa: CATSRDSVRVEQFF
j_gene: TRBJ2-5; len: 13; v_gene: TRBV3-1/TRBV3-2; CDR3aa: CASSQGRGETQYF
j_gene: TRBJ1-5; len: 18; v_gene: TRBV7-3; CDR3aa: CASSSKPPRDRAYQPQHF
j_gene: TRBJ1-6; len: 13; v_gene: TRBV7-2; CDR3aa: CASSFTGNSPLHF
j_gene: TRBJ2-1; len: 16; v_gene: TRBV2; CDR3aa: CASREDITSVYNEQFF
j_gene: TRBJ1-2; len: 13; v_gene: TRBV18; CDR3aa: CASSTQGGYGYTF
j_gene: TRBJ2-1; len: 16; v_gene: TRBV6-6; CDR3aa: CASSPGLAGAPNEQFF
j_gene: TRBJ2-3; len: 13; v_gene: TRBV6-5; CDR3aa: CASSRQGTDTQYF
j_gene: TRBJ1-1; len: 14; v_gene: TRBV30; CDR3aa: CAWSAGQGVTEAFF
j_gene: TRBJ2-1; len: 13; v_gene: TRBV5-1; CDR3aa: CASGRARNNEQFF
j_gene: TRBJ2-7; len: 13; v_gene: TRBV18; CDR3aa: CASGRRQDYEQYF
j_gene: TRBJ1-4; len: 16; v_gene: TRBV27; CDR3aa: CASSSDRGLANEKLFF
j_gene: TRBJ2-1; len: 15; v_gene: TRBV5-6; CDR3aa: CASSLFPGVYNEQFF
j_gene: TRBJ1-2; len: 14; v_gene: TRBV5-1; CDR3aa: CASSLETRNYGYTF
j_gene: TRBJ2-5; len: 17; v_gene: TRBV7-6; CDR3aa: CASSVGGPGGLQETQYF
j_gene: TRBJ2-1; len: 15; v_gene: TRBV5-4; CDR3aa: CASSGGTRGRDEQFF
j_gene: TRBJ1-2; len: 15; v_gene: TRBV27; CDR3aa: CASKFWGQGDYGYTF
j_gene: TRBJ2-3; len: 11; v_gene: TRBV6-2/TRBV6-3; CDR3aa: CASSSRDTQYF
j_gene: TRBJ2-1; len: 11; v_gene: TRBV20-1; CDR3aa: CSARLALEQFF
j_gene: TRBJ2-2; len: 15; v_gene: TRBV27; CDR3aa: CASSLLGGRAGELFF
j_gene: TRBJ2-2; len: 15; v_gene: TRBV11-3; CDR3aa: CASSPRRGNTGELFF
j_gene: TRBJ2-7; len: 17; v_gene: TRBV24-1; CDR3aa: CATSDFKTSGIPYEQYF
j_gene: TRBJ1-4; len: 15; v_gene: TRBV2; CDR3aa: CASSDDGQGYEKLFF
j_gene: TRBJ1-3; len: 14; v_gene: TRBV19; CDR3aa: CASSSLGSGNTIYF
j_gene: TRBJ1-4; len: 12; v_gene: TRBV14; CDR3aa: CASSLPSGKLFF
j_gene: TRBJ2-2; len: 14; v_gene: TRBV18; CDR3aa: CASSGQGNTGELFF
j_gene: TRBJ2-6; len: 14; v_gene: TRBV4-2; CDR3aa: CASTTDPGANVLTF
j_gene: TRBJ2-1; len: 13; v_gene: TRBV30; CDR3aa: CAWSVQGYNEQFF
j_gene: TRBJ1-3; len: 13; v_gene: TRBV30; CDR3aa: CAWSPTLGNTIYF
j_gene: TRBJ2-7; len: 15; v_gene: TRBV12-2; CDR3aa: CASRLAPPRVYEQYF
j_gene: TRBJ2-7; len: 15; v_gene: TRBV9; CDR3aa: CASSVGPAGAYEQYF
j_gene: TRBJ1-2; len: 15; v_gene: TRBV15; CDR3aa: CATSRPSGENYGYTF
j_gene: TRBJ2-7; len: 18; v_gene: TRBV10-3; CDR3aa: CAISESGTGSLLPYEQYF
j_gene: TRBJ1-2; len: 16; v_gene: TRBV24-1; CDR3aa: CATSDSTGFWFDGYTF
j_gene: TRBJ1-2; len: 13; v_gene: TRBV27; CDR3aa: CASIGQGDYGYTF
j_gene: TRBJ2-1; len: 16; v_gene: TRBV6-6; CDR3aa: CASSRLAGVRFNEQFF
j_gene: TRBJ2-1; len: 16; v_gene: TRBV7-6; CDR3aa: CASSLGQASSYNEQFF
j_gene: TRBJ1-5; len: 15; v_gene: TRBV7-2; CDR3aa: CASSLVVRGNQPQHF
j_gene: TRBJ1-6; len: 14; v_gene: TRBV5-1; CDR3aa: CASSRGEEGSPLHF
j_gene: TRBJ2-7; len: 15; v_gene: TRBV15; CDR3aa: CATSRGEFAAYEQYF
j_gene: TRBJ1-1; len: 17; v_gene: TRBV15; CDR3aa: CATSSAGTGKTHTEAFF
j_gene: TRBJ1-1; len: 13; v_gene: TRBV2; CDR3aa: CASRDILGTEAFF
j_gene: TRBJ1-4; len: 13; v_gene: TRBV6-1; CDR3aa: CASSEAGEGKLFF
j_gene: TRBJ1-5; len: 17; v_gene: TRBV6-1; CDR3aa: CASSEAGQGLFPQPQHF
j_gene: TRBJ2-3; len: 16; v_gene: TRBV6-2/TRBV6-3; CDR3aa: CASSYTASGMGGTQYF
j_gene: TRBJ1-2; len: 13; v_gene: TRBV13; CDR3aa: CASSFKTSGGYTF
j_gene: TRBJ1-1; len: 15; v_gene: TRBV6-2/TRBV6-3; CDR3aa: CASSYPGQGAGEAFF
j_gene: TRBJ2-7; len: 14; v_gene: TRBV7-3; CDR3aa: CASSQNGQGSEQYF
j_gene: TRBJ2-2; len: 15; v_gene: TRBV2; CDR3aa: CASRLESGGSGELFF
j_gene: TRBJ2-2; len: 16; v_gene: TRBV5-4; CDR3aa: CASSPGLAGFTGELFF
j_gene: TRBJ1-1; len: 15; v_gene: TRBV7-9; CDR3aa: CASSLGGFTSVPAFF
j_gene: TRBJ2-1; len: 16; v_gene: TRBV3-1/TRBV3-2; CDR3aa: CASSPYTSGGANEQFF
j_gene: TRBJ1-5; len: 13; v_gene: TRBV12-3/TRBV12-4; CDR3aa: CASSLTENQPQHF
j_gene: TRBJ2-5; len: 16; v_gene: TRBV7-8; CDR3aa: CASSFYVTGGQETQYF
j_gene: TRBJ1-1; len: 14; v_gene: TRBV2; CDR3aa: CASSVPRTNTEAFF